Detailed here is one TCR beta chain. This specimen comes from a study of blood T cell repertoires in COVID-19. The wider study: Some COVID-19 samples were acute and others convalescent; all came from the United States, Italy and Spain. T cells, B-cell-depleted T cells, or PBMCs provided the cDNA or gDNA that served as material.

With 11 bases removed from V and 1 base from J, the gap between germline ends came to 9 bases. The CDR3 consists of 11 residues. Germline loops: CDR1 SNHLY, CDR2 FYNNEI. Authors' methods: For nucleated cells, counts were estimated from reference gene primer amplification. Here immunoSEQ multiplex PCR was the method, and the copy in TCRdb shows in-frame clones only, minus some. That table supplies the V and J calls and clone size; D and trimming were determined from the DNA. The table shows fewer than 200,000 clones, with roughly 84% occurring only once. The sequencing sample was made of peripheral blood. The rearrangement uses TRBV2 and TRBJ2-7, with D uncertain. The sequence derives from a man between 60 and 75 years old who had recovered from COVID-19. CDR3 nucleotides: TGTGCCCCCGCGAAGTCCTACGAGCAGTACTTC. Translation gives CAPAKSYEQYF.